This T cell receptor (beta chain) was captured by sequencing in a study of blood T cell repertoires in COVID-19. Across the whole study: T cells, B-cell-depleted T cells, or PBMCs supplied cDNA or gDNA.

In the authors' methods: Amplifying reference gene primers gave estimates of nucleated cell counts. Method: immunoSEQ multiplex PCR; TCRdb's copy keeps in-frame clones and lacks some. Clone size and V and J calls were adopted from that table, with D and trimming inferred from the DNA. The sample carries about half a million clones, 80% to 90% recorded once. V gave up 2 bases and J gave up 2 bases, with 4 bases separating them. This CDR3 comprises 13 residues. The germline V gene has CDR1 MDHEN and CDR2 SYDVKM. Sequenced input: peripheral blood. The V gene is TRBV28, the J gene TRBJ1-3; D unresolved. This TCR was recovered from a human donor in a cohort sampled during active COVID-19. CDR3 protein: CASSLPTGNTIYF. CDR3 sequence (DNA): TGTGCCAGCAGTTTACCTACTGGAAACACCATATATTTT. The complete variable domain, with remaining parts taken from reference TRBV28 and TRBJ1-3, reads DVKVTQSSRYLVKRTGEKVFLECVQDMDHENMFWYRQDPGLGLRLIYFSYDVKMKEKGDIPEGYSVSREKKERFSLILESASTNQTSMYLCASSLPTGNTIYFGEGSWLTVV.